The rows below give T cell receptor beta chains drawn from one sample of a study of breast tumors, draining lymph nodes, adjacent tissues. One entry per CDR3 protein results from TCRdb running MiXCR on the multiplex PCR reads. The sample contains around 19,000 distinct CDR3 sequences, less than 40% of which appear only once. Sequences were obtained from breast tumor tissue. Source of these receptors: a female donor with breast cancer. Some clones in this sample may be carry-over from other donors' samples. Both conserved end residues are trimmed from each CDR3. The D gene is left open where the match is weak. Size is omitted from some rows. Given values are once, few, many or a class for expanded clones.

D	J	size	V	CDR3
NA	TRBJ2-2	medium-sized	TRBV11-3	ASSLFASASTGELF
NA	TRBJ2-1	many	TRBV9	ASSPTPSPGDEQF
TRBD1	TRBJ2-7	many	TRBV7-2	ASSQFRDSYEQY
NA	TRBJ1-3	many	TRBV5-8	ASRSGSGNTIY
TRBD2	TRBJ2-1	many	TRBV12-3/TRBV12-4	ASSSPTRLAASSYNEQF
NA	TRBJ1-1	NA	TRBV11-3	ASSPWTVNTEAF
NA	TRBJ2-1	NA	TRBV12-3/TRBV12-4	AGSPLGPEQF
NA	TRBJ2-1	many	TRBV20-1	SALAEGGYEQF
TRBD2	TRBJ2-5	NA	TRBV10-3	AISDPGTSGQETQY
NA	TRBJ2-7	NA	TRBV18	ASSPSAGTGSGYAQY
TRBD2	TRBJ2-1	medium-sized	TRBV12-3/TRBV12-4	ASSLRTSGRWDNEQF
NA	TRBJ2-1	NA	TRBV4-3	ASSQDQGTSRTSGQF
TRBD2	TRBJ2-1	many	TRBV9	ASSGRASPNEQF
NA	TRBJ2-5	many	TRBV19	ASSISGVGQETQY
NA	TRBJ2-7	medium-sized	TRBV7-6	ASSSDSDEQY
NA	TRBJ2-2	many	TRBV7-8	ASSLASGGKALGYGELF
TRBD2	TRBJ2-2	many	TRBV6-6	ASSYGGTRINTGELF
NA	TRBJ2-7	many	TRBV2	ASRVSYEQY
NA	TRBJ1-6	many	TRBV28	ASSSRGGTNSPLH
NA	TRBJ2-3	many	TRBV24-1	ATSDHRTSTDTQY
NA	TRBJ2-7	many	TRBV2	ASSNYYEQY
TRBD1	TRBJ1-5	many	TRBV7-2	ASSFTGVGNQPQH
NA	TRBJ1-2	many	TRBV7-9	ASSSYSGGNYGYT
NA	TRBJ2-7	many	TRBV6-2/TRBV6-3	ASSYLGALTLEQY
NA	TRBJ1-5	many	TRBV5-1	ASSAGTPNQPQH
TRBD1	TRBJ1-4	large	TRBV10-3	AISETGAKLEKLF
TRBD2	TRBJ2-7	once	TRBV20-1	SASYATGTSGGGRAQYEQY
NA	TRBJ1-3	NA	TRBV3-1	ACSIRGGNTIY
TRBD1	TRBJ1-4	medium-sized	TRBV5-1	ASSLAGGNEKLF
NA	TRBJ2-3	many	TRBV10-2	ASSEHGRGTDTQY
NA	TRBJ1-2	medium-sized	TRBV19	ASSIDGGRNHYT
NA	TRBJ2-7	medium-sized	TRBV27	ASSVTGNSYEQY
NA	TRBJ1-2	many	TRBV4-1	ASSQDPEFNYGYT
TRBD1	TRBJ1-3	NA	TRBV19	ASRTGVSGNTIY
TRBD2	TRBJ2-3	many	TRBV20-1	SALSPSGIGSDTQY
NA	TRBJ2-7	NA	TRBV11-2	ASRNQGRDEQY
NA	TRBJ2-3	many	TRBV5-6	ASSWTGTSSTDTQY
TRBD1	TRBJ1-2	many	TRBV2	ASSWDREFGYT
NA	TRBJ2-3	many	TRBV24-1	ATRGLTDTQY
NA	TRBJ1-1	once	TRBV20-1	SARRGNTEAF
NA	TRBJ1-2	many	TRBV30	AWSVGPITT
TRBD1	TRBJ1-2	NA	TRBV28	ASSPGQGGPYGYT
TRBD1	TRBJ1-5	many	TRBV18	ASSPGTAINQPQH
NA	TRBJ2-5	many	TRBV27	ASRRTGYETQY
TRBD1	TRBJ2-7	many	TRBV30	AWSRGQGYDEQY
NA	TRBJ2-7	many	TRBV14	ASSPGPLLKQY
TRBD2	TRBJ2-7	many	TRBV11-2	ASSITSGSFSYEQY
NA	TRBJ2-3	NA	TRBV5-6	ASSLRQGSDTQY
TRBD1	TRBJ2-1	few	TRBV27	ASRTSQGWNEQF
NA	TRBJ1-1	NA	TRBV3-1	ASTGNTEAF
TRBD1	TRBJ2-6	many	TRBV27	ASSFYGTAGANVLT
TRBD2	TRBJ2-1	NA	TRBV10-2	AGSRGTSGSFGYNEQF
NA	TRBJ1-1	NA	TRBV29-1	SVIHRDTEAF
NA	TRBJ2-1	many	TRBV20-1	SAKRTVGYNEQF
TRBD2	TRBJ2-1	many	TRBV20-1	SASPGLVYNEQF
NA	TRBJ2-1	many	TRBV6-1	ASSYSGYNEQF
TRBD1	TRBJ2-3	many	TRBV28	ASSPGQVTDTQY
TRBD2	TRBJ2-3	NA	TRBV4-3	AGSQDPAGGKDTQY
TRBD2	TRBJ2-1	NA	TRBV10-1	ASSGTSGSDEQF